This T cell receptor (beta chain) was observed in a study of read filtering for tumor transcriptome and immune sequencing. The CDR3 is 13 amino acids. The ends were cut back, 4 bases at V and 6 bases at J, with 10 bases in the middle. The germline V gene encodes CDR1 LGHDT and CDR2 YNNKEL (reference sequence). This clonotype was detected ten times or more. The antigen is undetermined. This library used around 400 ng RNA and molecular barcoded adaptors spanning alpha/delta and beta/gamma chains. Each CDR3 protein is one row after TCRdb ran MiXCR on the reads. The table has about 63,000 distinct CDR3 sequences, approximately 13% seen once. Overall study results and limits: Correlation between methods rose after single-read clonotypes were removed.

The chain uses TRBV3-1 and TRBJ2-1; weak D call: TRBD2 (6 bases). Sequenced input: a population of CD138-negative cells sorted from bone marrow. The TCR sequence derives from a donor at least 40 years old with multiple myeloma. The CDR3 DNA sequence: TGTGCCAGCAGCCGACTAGTGGGCAATGAGCAGTTCTTC. This codes for CASSRLVGNEQFF.